The rows below give T cell receptor beta chains drawn from one sample of a study of shared clonotypes between healthy human individuals. The table came from immunoSEQ multiplex PCR; TCRdb's copy has only in-frame clones and leaves some out. This sample has roughly 1,100,000 clones, with roughly 70% found just once. Sequencing was carried out using memory CD4+ T cells sorted from blood. The receptor source for this set is a man between 18 and 35 years old in good health. The CDR3 runs from the conserved cysteine through the conserved F or W. D genes are given only for firm matches. Not every row has a clone size; where given, it reads once, few, many or a size class.

clone_size	v_call	j_call	d_call	cdr3_aa	cdr3_nt
few	TRBV7-2	TRBJ2-7	TRBD1	CASSPRDRGREQYF	TGTGCCAGCAGCCCAAGGGACAGGGGGCGAGAGCAGTACTTC
.	TRBV10-1	TRBJ2-3	.	CASRDKPDTQYF	TGCGCCAGCCGGGACAAGCCAGATACGCAGTATTTT
.	TRBV7-9	TRBJ1-1	.	CASSLGLASRDTEALF	TGTGCCAGCAGCTTGGGTCTGGCCTCCAGGGACACTGAAGCTCTCTTT
.	TRBV5-4	TRBJ1-1	.	CASSLGAPGSTNTEAFF	TGTGCCAGCAGCTTGGGGGCCCCAGGGTCCACGAACACTGAAGCTTTCTTT
.	TRBV30	TRBJ1-4	.	CAWSYRAEDLFF	TGTGCCTGGAGTTACAGGGCGGAAGATCTGTTTTTT
.	TRBV7-2	TRBJ2-5	.	CASSLGFGSQETQYF	TGTGCCAGCAGCTTAGGTTTCGGGTCCCAAGAGACCCAGTACTTC
.	TRBV27	TRBJ2-2	TRBD2	CASSRSSGGTNTGELFF	TGTGCCAGCAGCCGATCTAGCGGGGGGACGAACACCGGGGAGCTGTTTTTT
few	TRBV19	TRBJ1-5	.	CASSSNIQKGAQHF	TGTGCCAGTAGTTCAAACATACAAAAAGGGGCCCAGCATTTT
once	TRBV7-2	TRBJ1-1	.	CASSPWVSSEAFF	TGTGCCAGCAGCCCTTGGGTCTCTTCTGAAGCTTTCTTT
.	TRBV6-4	TRBJ2-7	TRBD1	CASSDSTGGWEYF	TGTGCCAGCAGTGACTCGACAGGGGGCTGGGAGTACTTC
.	TRBV5-6	TRBJ2-2	.	CASSPQAGTTGELFF	TGTGCCAGCAGCCCCCAGGCAGGAACCACCGGGGAGCTGTTTTTT
few	TRBV30	TRBJ1-1	TRBD1	CAWSRTGKEGTEAFF	TGTGCCTGGAGTCGGACAGGGAAGGAGGGCACTGAAGCTTTCTTT
.	TRBV14	TRBJ2-4	TRBD2	CASSDKAGFENIQYF	TGTGCCAGCAGCGACAAAGCGGGATTCGAAAACATTCAGTACTTC
.	TRBV30	TRBJ1-4	.	CAWSVGANEKLFF	TGTGCCTGGAGTGTCGGGGCTAATGAAAAACTGTTTTTT
.	TRBV6-6	TRBJ1-5	TRBD1	CASTRDRVSNQPQHF	TGTGCCAGCACCAGGGACAGGGTAAGCAATCAGCCCCAGCATTTT
once	TRBV2	TRBJ2-2	TRBD1	CASRGQGASTGELFF	TGTGCCAGCAGAGGACAGGGTGCCTCTACCGGGGAGCTGTTTTTT
.	TRBV18	TRBJ2-7	TRBD1	CASSPVGTGVYEQYF	TGTGCCAGCTCACCGGTAGGGACAGGTGTCTACGAGCAGTACTTC
.	TRBV5-1	TRBJ1-3	.	CASSLEPGISGNTIYF	TGCGCCAGCAGCTTGGAGCCGGGAATCTCTGGAAACACCATATATTTT
.	TRBV18	TRBJ2-2	.	CASSPQPGELFF	TGTGCCAGCTCACCACAGCCCGGGGAGCTGTTTTTT
.	TRBV28	TRBJ2-7	.	CASSLVPYEQYF	TGTGCCAGCAGTTTAGTTCCGTACGAGCAGTACTTC
few	TRBV28	TRBJ1-4	TRBD1	CASRLGQDKEKLFF	TGTGCCAGCAGACTTGGACAGGACAAAGAAAAACTGTTTTTT
.	TRBV5-5	TRBJ1-5	TRBD1	CASSWDRARQPQHF	TGTGCCAGCAGCTGGGACAGGGCAAGGCAGCCCCAGCATTTT
.	TRBV10-3	TRBJ2-3	.	CATWGAVDTQYF	TGTGCCACCTGGGGGGCGGTAGATACGCAGTATTTT
.	TRBV18	TRBJ2-4	.	CASSAATVGDIQYF	TGTGCCAGCTCAGCAGCGACAGTAGGGGACATTCAGTACTTC
.	TRBV7-9	TRBJ1-4	.	CASSTIHEKLFF	TGTGCCAGCAGCACGATTCACGAAAAACTGTTTTTT
.	TRBV6-1	TRBJ2-7	.	CASSEVAGPYEQYF	TGTGCCAGCAGTGAAGTCGCGGGCCCCTACGAGCAGTACTTC
few	TRBV4-1	TRBJ1-2	TRBD1	CASSQDWGTGAYGYTF	TGCGCCAGCAGCCAAGATTGGGGGACAGGGGCCTATGGCTACACCTTC
.	TRBV10-3	TRBJ2-3	.	CAIRGRGSTDTQYF	TGTGCCATCAGAGGACGGGGTAGCACAGATACGCAGTATTTT
.	TRBV5-1	TRBJ2-1	.	CASSLETGIIYNEQFF	TGCGCCAGCAGCTTGGAAACAGGGATAATCTACAATGAGCAGTTCTTC
.	TRBV10-3	TRBJ2-3	.	CAISSGADTQYF	TGTGCCATCAGTTCCGGGGCAGATACGCAGTATTTT
.	TRBV2	TRBJ1-6	.	CASSPKMASSPLHF	TGTGCCAGCAGCCCTAAGATGGCATCTTCACCCCTCCACTTT
.	TRBV19	TRBJ2-6	.	CGSRPGDLSGANVLTF	TGTGGCTCCCGGCCGGGGGACTTATCTGGGGCCAACGTCCTGACTTTC
once	TRBV21-1	TRBJ2-7	.	CASSRTALSYEQYF	TGTGCCAGCAGCCGGACGGCTCTTAGCTACGAGCAGTACTTC
.	TRBV6-6	TRBJ2-3	TRBD2	CASSYGGLAGITQYF	TGTGCCAGCAGTTACGGGGGACTAGCGGGTATCACGCAGTATTTT
few	TRBV9	TRBJ2-7	.	CASSGRDSPTYEQYF	TGTGCCAGCAGCGGGCGGGACAGCCCTACCTACGAGCAGTACTTC
.	TRBV7-8	TRBJ1-5	TRBD1	CASSYRDRGQGQPQHF	TGTGCCAGCAGCTACCGGGACAGGGGACAGGGACAGCCCCAGCATTTT
.	TRBV11-2	TRBJ2-1	TRBD2	CASSTRVGGGSYNEQFF	TGTGCCAGCAGCACCCGGGTCGGGGGGGGCTCCTACAATGAGCAGTTCTTC
.	TRBV25-1	TRBJ1-4	.	CASSEGMTAYNEKLFF	TGTGCCAGCAGTGAAGGCATGACTGCTTACAATGAAAAACTGTTTTTT
.	TRBV6-1	TRBJ1-5	.	CASSPVSNQPQHF	TGTGCCAGTTCTCCGGTTAGCAATCAGCCCCAGCATTTT
.	TRBV5-6	TRBJ2-7	.	CASSLVVSGITYEQYF	TGTGCCAGCAGCTTAGTTGTGTCGGGGATTACCTACGAGCAGTACTTC
once	TRBV21-1	TRBJ2-3	.	CASSKVGGLAGEASTDTQYF	TGTGCCAGCAGCAAAGTAGGAGGACTAGCGGGCGAAGCTAGCACAGATACGCAGTATTTT
.	TRBV5-1	TRBJ2-1	TRBD2	CASSKGLNNEQFF	TGCGCCAGCAGCAAGGGACTAAACAATGAGCAGTTCTTC
.	TRBV18	TRBJ2-7	TRBD2	CASSPLGTSGRYEQYF	TGTGCCAGCTCACCACTAGGGACTAGCGGGAGGTACGAGCAGTACTTC
.	TRBV6-5	TRBJ2-7	TRBD1	CASRTGTGSREQYF	TGTGCCAGCAGGACGGGGACAGGGAGTAGGGAGCAGTACTTC
.	TRBV4-1	TRBJ1-2	TRBD1	CASSLQGRGQGASYGYTF	TGCGCCAGCAGCTTGCAGGGAAGAGGACAGGGCGCTTCTTATGGCTACACCTTC
.	TRBV7-2	TRBJ2-3	TRBD2	CASSPSGRTTDTQYF	TGTGCCAGCAGCCCTAGCGGGAGGACCACAGATACGCAGTATTTT
few	TRBV12-5	TRBJ2-1	.	CASGLTSNNNEQFF	TGTGCTAGTGGTTTGACTAGCAATAACAATGAGCAGTTCTTC
few	TRBV5-4	TRBJ2-5	TRBD1	CASSRGQGGGSETQYF	TGTGCCAGCAGCCGAGGACAGGGAGGAGGATCAGAGACCCAGTACTTC
.	TRBV28	TRBJ2-7	TRBD1	CASRGTGSGSYEQYF	TGTGCCAGCAGGGGGACAGGGTCGGGCTCCTACGAGCAGTACTTC
.	TRBV5-1	TRBJ2-5	TRBD2	CASSLRLAGTQETQYF	TGCGCCAGCAGCTTGCGACTAGCGGGGACCCAAGAGACCCAGTACTTC
.	TRBV30	TRBJ1-1	.	CAWSGITQGAEAFF	TGTGCCTGGAGTGGGATCACGCAGGGCGCTGAAGCTTTCTTT
once	TRBV29-1	TRBJ2-5	.	CSVDARGETQYF	TGCAGCGTTGATGCTCGGGGAGAGACCCAGTACTTC
.	TRBV18	TRBJ1-1	.	CASSPKTDTEAFF	TGTGCCAGCTCCCCCAAGACGGACACTGAAGCTTTCTTT